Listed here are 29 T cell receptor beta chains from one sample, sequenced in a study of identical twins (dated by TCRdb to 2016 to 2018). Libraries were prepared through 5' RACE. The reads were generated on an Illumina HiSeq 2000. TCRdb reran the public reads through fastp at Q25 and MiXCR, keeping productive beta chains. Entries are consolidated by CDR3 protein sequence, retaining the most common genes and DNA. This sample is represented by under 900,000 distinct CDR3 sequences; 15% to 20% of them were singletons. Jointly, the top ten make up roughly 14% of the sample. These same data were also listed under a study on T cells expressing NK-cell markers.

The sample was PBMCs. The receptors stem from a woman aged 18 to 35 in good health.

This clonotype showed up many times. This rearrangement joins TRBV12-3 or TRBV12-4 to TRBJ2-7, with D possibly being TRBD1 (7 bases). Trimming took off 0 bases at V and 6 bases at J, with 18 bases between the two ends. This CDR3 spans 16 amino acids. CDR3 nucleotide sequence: TGTGCCAGCAGTTTAGCCATGACAGGGAGGAGGACCGAGCAGTACTTC. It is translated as CASSLAMTGRRTEQYF.

The CDR3 loop is CASSHPGLLDYEQYF. In DNA form, the CDR3 reads TGTGCCAGCAGCCATCCGGGACTCCTAGACTACGAGCAGTACTTC. The genes are TRBV7-2 and TRBJ2-7, with D perhaps matching TRBD2 (6 bases). The V end lost 5 bases, the J end lost 3 bases, and 17 bases lay between the germline ends. Per the germline V gene, CDR1 is SGHTA and CDR2 is FQGNSA. The CDR3 is 15 residues long. The full variable domain, with the rest looked up from reference TRBV7-2 and TRBJ2-7, is GAGVSQSPSNKVTEKGKDVELRCDPISGHTALYWYRQSLGQGLEFLIYFQGNSAPDKSGLPSDRFSAERTGGSVSTLTIQRTQQEDSAVYLCASSHPGLLDYEQYFGPGTRLTVT.

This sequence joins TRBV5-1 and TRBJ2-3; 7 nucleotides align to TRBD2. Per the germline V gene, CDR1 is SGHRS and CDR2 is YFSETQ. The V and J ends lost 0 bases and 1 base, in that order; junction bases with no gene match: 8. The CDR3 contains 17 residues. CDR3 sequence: CASSLGFGTTRTDTQYF. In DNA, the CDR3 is TGCGCCAGCAGCTTGGGTTTTGGGACTACCCGCACAGATACGCAGTATTTT.

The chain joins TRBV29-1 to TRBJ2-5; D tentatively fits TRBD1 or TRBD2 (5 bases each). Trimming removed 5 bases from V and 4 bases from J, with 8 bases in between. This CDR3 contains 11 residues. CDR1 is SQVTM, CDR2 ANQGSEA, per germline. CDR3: CSVLRGETQYF. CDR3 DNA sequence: TGCAGCGTTTTGAGGGGAGAGACCCAGTACTTC. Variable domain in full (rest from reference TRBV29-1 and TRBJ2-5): SAVISQKPSRDICQRGTSLTIQCQVDSQVTMMFWYRQQPGQSLTLIATANQGSEATYESGFVIDKFPISRPNLTFSTLTVSNMSPEDSSIYLCSVLRGETQYFGPGTRLLVL.

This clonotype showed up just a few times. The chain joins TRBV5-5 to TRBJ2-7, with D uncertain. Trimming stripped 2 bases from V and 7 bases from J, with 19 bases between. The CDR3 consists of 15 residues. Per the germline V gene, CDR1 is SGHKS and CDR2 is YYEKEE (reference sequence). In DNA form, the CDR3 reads TGTGCCAGCAGCTTTAGGGCTAAGGACGTAGTGGAGCAGTACTTC. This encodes CASSFRAKDVVEQYF.

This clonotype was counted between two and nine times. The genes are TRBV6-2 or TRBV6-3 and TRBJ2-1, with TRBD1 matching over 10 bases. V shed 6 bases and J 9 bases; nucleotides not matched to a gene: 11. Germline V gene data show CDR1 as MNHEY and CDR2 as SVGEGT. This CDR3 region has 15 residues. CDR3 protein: CASSRGDRGQGEQFF. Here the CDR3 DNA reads TGTGCCAGCAGCCGTGGGGACAGGGGACAGGGTGAGCAGTTCTTC.

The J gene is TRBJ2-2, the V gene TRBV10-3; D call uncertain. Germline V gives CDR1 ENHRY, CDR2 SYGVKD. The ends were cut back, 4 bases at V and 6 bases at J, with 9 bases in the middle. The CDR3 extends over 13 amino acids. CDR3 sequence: CAISADSPGELFF. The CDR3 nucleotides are TGTGCCATCAGTGCCGACTCCCCCGGGGAGCTGTTTTTT.

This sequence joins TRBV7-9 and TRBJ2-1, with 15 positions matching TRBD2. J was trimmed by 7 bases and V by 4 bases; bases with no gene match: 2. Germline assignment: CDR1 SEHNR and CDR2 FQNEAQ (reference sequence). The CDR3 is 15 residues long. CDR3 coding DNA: TGTGCCAGCAGCTCTGGGACTAGCGGGAGGAATGAGCAGTTCTTC. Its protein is CASSSGTSGRNEQFF. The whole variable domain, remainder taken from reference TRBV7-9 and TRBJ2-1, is DTGVSQNPRHKITKRGQNVTFRCDPISEHNRLYWYRQTLGQGPEFLTYFQNEAQLEKSRLLSDRFSAERPKGSFSTLEIQRTEQGDSAMYLCASSSGTSGRNEQFFGPGTRLTVL.

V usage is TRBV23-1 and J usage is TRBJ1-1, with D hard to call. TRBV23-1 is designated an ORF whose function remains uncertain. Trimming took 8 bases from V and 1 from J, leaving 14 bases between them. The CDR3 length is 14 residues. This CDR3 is CASDRHNQNTEAFF. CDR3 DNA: TGCGCCAGCGACCGTCATAACCAGAACACTGAAGCTTTCTTT.

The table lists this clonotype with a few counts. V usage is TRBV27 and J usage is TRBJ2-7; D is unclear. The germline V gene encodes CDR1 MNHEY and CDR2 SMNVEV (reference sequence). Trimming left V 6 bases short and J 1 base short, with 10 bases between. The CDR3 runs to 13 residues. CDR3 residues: CASRWAVSYEQYF. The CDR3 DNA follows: TGTGCCAGCAGATGGGCAGTTTCCTACGAGCAGTACTTC.

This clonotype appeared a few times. This chain's CDR3 is CASSLRVETPYEQYF. The CDR3 DNA reads TGTGCCAGCAGTTTGCGGGTCGAAACCCCCTACGAGCAGTACTTC. The J gene is TRBJ2-7, the V gene TRBV6-5; D perhaps matches TRBD2 (5 bases). The CDR3 extends over 15 amino acids. Germline CDR1 is MNHEY and CDR2 is SVGAGI. Trimming cost V 4 bases and J 2 bases, with 15 bases left between them.

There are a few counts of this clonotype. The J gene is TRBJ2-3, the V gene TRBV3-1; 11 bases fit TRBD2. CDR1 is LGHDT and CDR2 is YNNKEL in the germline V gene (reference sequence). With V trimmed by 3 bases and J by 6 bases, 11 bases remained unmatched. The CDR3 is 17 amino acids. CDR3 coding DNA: TGTGCCAGCAGCCAGACCCTACTAGCGGGAGTCCTTGATACGCAGTATTTT. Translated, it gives CASSQTLLAGVLDTQYF.

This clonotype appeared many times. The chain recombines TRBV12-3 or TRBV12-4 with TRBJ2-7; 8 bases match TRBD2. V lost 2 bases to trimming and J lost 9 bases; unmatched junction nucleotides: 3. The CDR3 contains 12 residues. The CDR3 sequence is CASSLREGWQYF. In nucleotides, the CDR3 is TGTGCCAGCAGTTTACGGGAGGGGTGGCAGTACTTC.

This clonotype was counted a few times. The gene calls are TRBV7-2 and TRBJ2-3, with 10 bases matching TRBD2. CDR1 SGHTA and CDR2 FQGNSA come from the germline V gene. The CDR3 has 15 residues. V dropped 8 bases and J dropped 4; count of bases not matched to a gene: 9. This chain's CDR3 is CASFVALAGADTQYF. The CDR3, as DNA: TGTGCCAGCTTCGTCGCGCTAGCGGGGGCAGATACGCAGTATTTT. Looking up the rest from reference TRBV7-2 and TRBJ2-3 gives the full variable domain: GAGVSQSPSNKVTEKGKDVELRCDPISGHTALYWYRQSLGQGLEFLIYFQGNSAPDKSGLPSDRFSAERTGGSVSTLTIQRTQQEDSAVYLCASFVALAGADTQYFGPGTRLTVL.

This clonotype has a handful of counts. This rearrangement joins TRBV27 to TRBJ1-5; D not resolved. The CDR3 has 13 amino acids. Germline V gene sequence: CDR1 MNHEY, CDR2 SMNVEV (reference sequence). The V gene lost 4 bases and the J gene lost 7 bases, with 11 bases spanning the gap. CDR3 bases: TGTGCCAGCAGTTGGAAGGGTAGGCAGCCCCAGCATTTT. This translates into CASSWKGRQPQHF.

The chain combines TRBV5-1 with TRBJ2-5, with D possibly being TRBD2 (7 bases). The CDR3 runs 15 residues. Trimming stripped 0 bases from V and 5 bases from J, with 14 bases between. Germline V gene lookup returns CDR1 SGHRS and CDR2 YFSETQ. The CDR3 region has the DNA TGCGCCAGCAGCTTGGATTACGGGGGGCCGGAGACCCAGTACTTC. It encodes CASSLDYGGPETQYF.

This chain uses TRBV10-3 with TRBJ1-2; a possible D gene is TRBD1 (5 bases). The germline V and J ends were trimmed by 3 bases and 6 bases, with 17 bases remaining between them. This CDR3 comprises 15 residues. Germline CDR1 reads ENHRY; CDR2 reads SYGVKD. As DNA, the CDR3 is TGTGCCATCAGTGAACTCCCGCAGGGACCGCATGGCTACACCTTC. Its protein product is CAISELPQGPHGYTF.

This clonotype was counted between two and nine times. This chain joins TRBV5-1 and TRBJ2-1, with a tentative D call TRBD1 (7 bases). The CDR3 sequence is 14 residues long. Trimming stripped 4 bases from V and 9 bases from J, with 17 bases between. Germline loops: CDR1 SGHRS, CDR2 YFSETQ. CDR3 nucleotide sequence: TGCGCCAGCAGCCAATCGACAGGGAGGATTGAGCAGTTCTTC. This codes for CASSQSTGRIEQFF.

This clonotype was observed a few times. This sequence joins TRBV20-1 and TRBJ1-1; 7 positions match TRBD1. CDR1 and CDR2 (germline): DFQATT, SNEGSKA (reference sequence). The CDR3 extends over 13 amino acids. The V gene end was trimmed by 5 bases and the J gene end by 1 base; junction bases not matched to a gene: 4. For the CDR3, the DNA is TGCAGTGCTGTAGGACAGGCGAACACTGAAGCTTTCTTT. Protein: CSAVGQANTEAFF.

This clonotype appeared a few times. Here the CDR3 reads CASSSRTTAETQYF. DNA for the CDR3: TGCGCCAGCAGCTCAAGGACTACCGCAGAGACCCAGTACTTC. V is TRBV5-1 and J is TRBJ2-5; D may be TRBD2 (6 bases). Germline CDR1 SGHRS, CDR2 YFSETQ. Deletions cut 3 bases from V and 4 bases from J, with 13 bases between. The CDR3 has 14 amino acids.

CDR3 nucleotide sequence: TGTGCCAGCCACCGTCGGGGTAACAATGAGCAGTTCTTC. Amino acid sequence: CASHRRGNNEQFF. V is TRBV7-2 and J is TRBJ2-1, with D perhaps matching TRBD2 (5 bases). From germline, CDR1 is SGHTA and CDR2 FQGNSA. Between the trimmed V and J ends, which lost 8 bases and 5 bases, there was a span of 13 bases. This CDR3 contains 13 residues.

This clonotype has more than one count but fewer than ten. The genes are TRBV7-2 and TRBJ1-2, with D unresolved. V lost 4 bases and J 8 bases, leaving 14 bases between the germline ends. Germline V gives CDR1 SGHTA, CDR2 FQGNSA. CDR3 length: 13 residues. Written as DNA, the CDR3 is TGTGCCAGCAGCTCCTATCAGGTCGGGGGCTACACCTTC. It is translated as CASSSYQVGGYTF.

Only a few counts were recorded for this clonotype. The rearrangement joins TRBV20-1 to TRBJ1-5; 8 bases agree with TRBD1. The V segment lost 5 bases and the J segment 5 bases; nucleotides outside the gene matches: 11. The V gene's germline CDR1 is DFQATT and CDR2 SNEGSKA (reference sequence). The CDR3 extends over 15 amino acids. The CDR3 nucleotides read TGCAGTGCTCCACGACAGGGGCGGGAAGATCAGCCCCAGCATTTT. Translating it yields CSAPRQGREDQPQHF.

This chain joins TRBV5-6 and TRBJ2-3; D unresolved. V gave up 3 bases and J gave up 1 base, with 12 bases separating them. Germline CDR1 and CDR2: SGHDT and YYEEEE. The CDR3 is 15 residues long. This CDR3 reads CASSSRLKRTDTQYF. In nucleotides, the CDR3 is TGTGCCAGCAGCTCCCGTTTGAAGCGCACAGATACGCAGTATTTT.

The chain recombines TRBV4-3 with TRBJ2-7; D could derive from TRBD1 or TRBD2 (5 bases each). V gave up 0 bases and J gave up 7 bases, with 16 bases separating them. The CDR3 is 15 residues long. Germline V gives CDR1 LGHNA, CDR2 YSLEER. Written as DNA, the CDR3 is TGCGCCAGCAGCCAAGATCTCGGGGCCTTAGGGGAGCAGTACTTC. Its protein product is CASSQDLGALGEQYF.

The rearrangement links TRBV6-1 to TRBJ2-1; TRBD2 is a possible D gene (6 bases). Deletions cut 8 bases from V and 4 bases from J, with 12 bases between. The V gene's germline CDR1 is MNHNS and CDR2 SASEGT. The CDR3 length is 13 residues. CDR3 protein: CASGPGTYNEQFF. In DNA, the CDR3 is TGTGCCAGCGGCCCCGGGACTTACAATGAGCAGTTCTTC.

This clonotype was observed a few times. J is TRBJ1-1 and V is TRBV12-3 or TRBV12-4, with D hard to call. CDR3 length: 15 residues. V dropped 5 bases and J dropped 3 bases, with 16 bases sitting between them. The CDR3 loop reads CASSRHDFLDTEAFF. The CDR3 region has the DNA TGTGCCAGCAGTCGACATGACTTTTTGGACACTGAAGCTTTCTTT.

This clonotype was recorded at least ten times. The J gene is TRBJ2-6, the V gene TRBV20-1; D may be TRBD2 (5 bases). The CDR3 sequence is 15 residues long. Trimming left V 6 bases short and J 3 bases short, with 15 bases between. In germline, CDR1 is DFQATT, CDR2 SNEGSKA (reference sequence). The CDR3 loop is CSAFFPGSGANVLTF. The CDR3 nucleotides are TGCAGTGCCTTTTTCCCTGGGAGTGGGGCCAACGTCCTGACTTTC.

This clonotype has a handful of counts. CDR3 DNA: TGCGCCAGCAGCTCGCAGGGGACTACCTACGAGCAGTACTTC. It encodes CASSSQGTTYEQYF. The chain joins TRBV5-1 to TRBJ2-7, with D possibly being TRBD2 (7 bases). Germline CDR1 and CDR2: SGHRS and YFSETQ. The ends were cut back, 3 bases at V and 2 bases at J, with 12 bases in the middle. The CDR3 runs 14 residues.